The next 5 T cell receptor beta chains were all read from a single sample in a study of blood T cell repertoires in COVID-19. Sequencing used immunoSEQ multiplex PCR; TCRdb keeps in-frame clones, though not all of them. The sample holds over 45,000 clones, roughly 85% seen once. The sample taken for sequencing was peripheral blood. The receptor set was obtained from a human donor in a cohort sampled during active COVID-19.

V gene TRBV7-2 combines with J gene TRBJ2-7; D is perhaps TRBD1 (5 bases). The V gene lost 5 bases and the J gene lost 2 bases, with 19 bases spanning the gap. Germline V lookup: CDR1 SGHTA, CDR2 FQGNSA. CDR3 size: 16 residues. This CDR3 is CASSPVGNRPTYEQYF. The CDR3 DNA is TGTGCCAGCAGCCCCGTGGGGAACAGGCCCACCTACGAGCAGTACTTC.

The chain carries TRBV9 and TRBJ2-7, with TRBD1 matching 8 bases. Trimming at V came to 3 bases and at J to 3 bases, leaving 5 bases not matched to a gene. The CDR3 has 14 amino acids. CDR1 and CDR2 from the germline V gene are SGDLS and YYNGEE. This CDR3 is CASSARTGNYEQYF. The CDR3 DNA reads as TGTGCCAGCAGCGCTCGGACAGGGAACTACGAGCAGTACTTC.

This clone was seen only once. This rearrangement joins TRBV28 to TRBJ1-2; no definite D call. Trimming left V 5 bases short and J 5 bases short, with 9 bases between. Germline V gene sequence: CDR1 MDHEN, CDR2 SYDVKM. This CDR3 is built from 12 residues. The CDR3: CASSLPLYGYTF. In DNA, the CDR3 is TGTGCCAGCAGTCTTCCCCTTTATGGCTACACCTTC.

The rearrangement links TRBV10-2 to TRBJ2-1, with 10 nucleotides matching TRBD2. The CDR3 extends over 14 amino acids. V trimming: 7 bases; J trimming: 4 bases; junction bases outside the gene matches: 4. The germline V gene encodes CDR1 WSHSY and CDR2 SAAADI. CDR3 region: CASTRTSGYNEQFF. The CDR3 nucleotides are TGCGCCAGCACCCGGACTAGCGGTTACAATGAGCAGTTCTTC.

The CDR3 region is CASSMTSSGNTIYF. The CDR3 DNA sequence: TGTGCCAGCAGCATGACAAGCTCTGGAAACACCATATATTTT. The chain combines TRBV7-3 with TRBJ1-3, with no clear D. Germline V gene lookup returns CDR1 SGHTA and CDR2 FQGTGA. This CDR3 has 14 amino acids. Trimming took off 5 bases at V and 0 bases at J, with 8 bases between the two ends. The whole variable domain, filled in from reference TRBV7-3 and TRBJ1-3, reads GAGVSQTPSNKVTEKGKYVELRCDPISGHTALYWYRQSLGQGPEFLIYFQGTGAADDSGLPNDRFFAVRPEGSVSTLKIQRTERGDSAVYLCASSMTSSGNTIYFGEGSWLTVV.